The clone carrying this T cell receptor beta chain was found a few times. Its antigen is currently unknown. One entry per CDR3 protein results from TCRdb running MiXCR on the RT-PCR reads. The repertoire holds 560,000 or so distinct CDR3 sequences, roughly 8.2% seen once, with 10% to 15% in the top ten. The sample originates from a study of response to subunit inactivated influenza vaccine. General study results and limits: It was the authors' suggestion that each seasonal influenza vaccination recruits few new T cells.

CDR1 SGHVS and CDR2 FQNEAQ come from the germline V gene. The CDR3 extends over 13 amino acids. The V and J ends lost 5 bases and 4 bases respectively, with 11 bases between them. This sequence joins TRBV7-8 and TRBJ1-1; tentatively, D is TRBD1 (6 bases). The receptor's source is a man between 50 and 75 years old who received an inactivated influenza vaccine. The specimen was PBMCs from blood, collected around 25 months after vaccination. The CDR3 sequence: CASSPGTRTEAFF. The CDR3 nucleotides are TGTGCCAGCAGCCCAGGGACACGCACTGAAGCTTTCTTT. The full variable domain, rest sourced from reference TRBV7-8 and TRBJ1-1, is GAGVSQSPRYKVAKRGQDVALRCDPISGHVSLFWYQQALGQGPEFLTYFQNEAQLDKSGLPSDRFFAERPEGSVSTLKIQRTQQEDSAVYLCASSPGTRTEAFFGQGTRLTVV.